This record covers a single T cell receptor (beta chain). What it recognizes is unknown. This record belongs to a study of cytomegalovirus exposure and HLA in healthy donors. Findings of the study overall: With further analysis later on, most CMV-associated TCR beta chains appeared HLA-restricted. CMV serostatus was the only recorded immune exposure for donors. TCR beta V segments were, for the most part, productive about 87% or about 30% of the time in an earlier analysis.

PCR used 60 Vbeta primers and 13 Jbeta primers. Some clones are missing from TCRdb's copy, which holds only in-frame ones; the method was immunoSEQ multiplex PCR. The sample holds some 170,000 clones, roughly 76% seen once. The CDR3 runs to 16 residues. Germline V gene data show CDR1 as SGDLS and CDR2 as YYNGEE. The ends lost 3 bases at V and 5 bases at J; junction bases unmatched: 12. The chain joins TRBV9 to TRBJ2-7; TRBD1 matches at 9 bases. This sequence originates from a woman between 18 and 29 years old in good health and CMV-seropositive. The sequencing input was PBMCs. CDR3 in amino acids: CASSDGTGGPLDEQYF. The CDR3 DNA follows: TGTGCCAGCAGCGACGGTACAGGGGGCCCTCTCGACGAGCAGTACTTC.